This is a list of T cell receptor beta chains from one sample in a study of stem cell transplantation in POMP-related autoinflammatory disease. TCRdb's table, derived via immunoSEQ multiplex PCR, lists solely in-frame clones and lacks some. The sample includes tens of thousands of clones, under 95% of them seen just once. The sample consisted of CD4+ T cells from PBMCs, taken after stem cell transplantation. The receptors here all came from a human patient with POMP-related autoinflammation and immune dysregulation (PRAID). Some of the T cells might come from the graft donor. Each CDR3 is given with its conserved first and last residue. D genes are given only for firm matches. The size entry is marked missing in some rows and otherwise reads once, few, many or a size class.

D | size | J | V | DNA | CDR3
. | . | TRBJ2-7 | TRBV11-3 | TGTGCCAGCAGCTTAGATCGGTTTTCCGAGCAGTACTTC | CASSLDRFSEQYF
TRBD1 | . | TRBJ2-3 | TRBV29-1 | TGCAGCATAGATCCCGGGACAGGGGAAGATACGCAGTATTTT | CSIDPGTGEDTQYF
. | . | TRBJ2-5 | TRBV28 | TGTGCCAGCAGTTTATCCGGGTCAGAGACCCAGTACTTC | CASSLSGSETQYF
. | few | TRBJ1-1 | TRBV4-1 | TGCGCCAGCAGCCAAGGAAAGGTAAGGGCGAACACTGAAGCTTTCTTT | CASSQGKVRANTEAFF
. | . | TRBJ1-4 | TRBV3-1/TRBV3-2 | TGTGCCAGCAGCCAAGAAGTTCCGGGGGGCGCGTTCGCAACTAATGAAAAACTGTTTTTT | CASSQEVPGGAFATNEKLFF
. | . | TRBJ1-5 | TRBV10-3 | TGTGCCATCAGTGATCGGTGGGAGACTCAGCCCCAGCATTTT | CAISDRWETQPQHF
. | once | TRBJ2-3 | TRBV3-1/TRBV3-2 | TGTGCCAGCAGCCTCGGAGGTACGACGGCGCAGTATTTT | CASSLGGTTAQYF
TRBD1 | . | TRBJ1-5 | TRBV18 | TGTGCCAGCTCCGGGACAGGAGGACAGCCCCAGCATTTT | CASSGTGGQPQHF
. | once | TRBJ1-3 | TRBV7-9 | TGTGCCAGCAGCTTAGTTGACAGAAGATACTCTGGAAACACCATATATTTT | CASSLVDRRYSGNTIYF
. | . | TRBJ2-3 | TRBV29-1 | TGCAGCGTTGTGGGTAGCAAGGGCACAGATACGCAGTATTTT | CSVVGSKGTDTQYF
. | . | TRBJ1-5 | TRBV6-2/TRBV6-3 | TGTGCCAGCAGTTACGGGGACCTTTCACGAGGTCAGCCCCAGCATTTT | CASSYGDLSRGQPQHF
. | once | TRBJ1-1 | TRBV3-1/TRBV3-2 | TGTGCCAGCAGCCAAGCAGGGACGAACACTGAAGCTTTCTTT | CASSQAGTNTEAFF
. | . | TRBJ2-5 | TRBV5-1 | TGCGCCAGCAGCTTGGCCGGCAGTCAAGAGACCCAGTACTTC | CASSLAGSQETQYF
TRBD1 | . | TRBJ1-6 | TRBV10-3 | TGTGCCACTTACAGGGGCGACCAAAATTCACCCCTCCACTTT | CATYRGDQNSPLHF
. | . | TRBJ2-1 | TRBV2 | TGTGCCAGCCGTAGCGCGAGCTCCTACAATGAGCAGTTCTTC | CASRSASSYNEQFF
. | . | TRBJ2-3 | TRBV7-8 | TGTGCCAGCAGCCGAGGGTTGGGGACAGATACGCAGTATTTT | CASSRGLGTDTQYF
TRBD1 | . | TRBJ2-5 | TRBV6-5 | TGTGCCAGCAATCCTATTGGACAGGCCCAAGAGACCCAGTACTTC | CASNPIGQAQETQYF
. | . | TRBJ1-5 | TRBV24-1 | TGTGCCACCAGTGTCCTTCCTAAGTCGTGGAAAAGGCCCCAGCATTTT | CATSVLPKSWKRPQHF
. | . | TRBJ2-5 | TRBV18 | TGTGCCAGCTCACCAGGGGTTCGCCAAGAGACCCAGTACTTC | CASSPGVRQETQYF
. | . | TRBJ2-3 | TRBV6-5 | TGTGCCAGCAGTAGACAGTATGCCGACACAGATACGCAGTATTTT | CASSRQYADTDTQYF
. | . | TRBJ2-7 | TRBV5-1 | TGCGCCAGCAGCTTGGAGGGCGAGCAGTACTTC | CASSLEGEQYF
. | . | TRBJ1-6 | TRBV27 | TGTGCCAGCACCCGAGGACCGGATAATTCACCCCTCCACTTT | CASTRGPDNSPLHF
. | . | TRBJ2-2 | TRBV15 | TGTGCCACCAGCCTGGATCCTTCCCCTACGAACACCGGGGAGCTGTTTTTT | CATSLDPSPTNTGELFF
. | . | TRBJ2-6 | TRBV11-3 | TGTGCCAGCAGCTTCAGCTCTGGGGCCAACGTCCTGACTTTC | CASSFSSGANVLTF
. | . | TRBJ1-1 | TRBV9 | TGTGCCAGCAGCGTAGAACTTACCGGACAGCAGAACACTGAAGCTTTCTTT | CASSVELTGQQNTEAFF
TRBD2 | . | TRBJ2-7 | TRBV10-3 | TGTGCCATCAGTGTCGGGACTAGCTACTACGAGCAGTACTTC | CAISVGTSYYEQYF
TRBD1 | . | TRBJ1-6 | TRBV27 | TGTGCCAGCAGCCGCCCGGGACAGGGGGTACTCCCCCTCCACTTT | CASSRPGQGVLPLHF
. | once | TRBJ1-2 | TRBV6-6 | TGTGCCAGCAGTTACTCTTGGAATGGCTACACCTTC | CASSYSWNGYTF